The clone carrying this T cell receptor beta chain was seen only a few times. The sample is drawn from a study of T-cell reconstitution after alpha-beta-depleted transplantation in children. Trimming took off 0 bases at V and 4 bases at J, with 10 bases between the two ends. There are 15 residues in the CDR3. Germline V gene sequence: CDR1 LGHDT, CDR2 YNNKEL (reference sequence). Unique molecular identifiers were incorporated into the prepared TCRbeta library. TCRdb reanalysed the PCR reads using MiXCR and keeps one entry per CDR3 protein. The sample lists approximately 490,000 distinct CDR3 sequences, 9.5% to 15% occurring once.

The gene calls are TRBV3-1 and TRBJ2-1; the D is unclear. The origin of this receptor is a human donor who donated a stem cell graft to a child with combined immunodeficiency. The input for sequencing was PBMCs from the stem cell graft donor, taken from the stem cell graft. CDR3 in amino acids: CASSQDIGSYNEQFF. In DNA form, the CDR3 reads TGTGCCAGCAGCCAAGATATTGGCTCGTACAATGAGCAGTTCTTC.